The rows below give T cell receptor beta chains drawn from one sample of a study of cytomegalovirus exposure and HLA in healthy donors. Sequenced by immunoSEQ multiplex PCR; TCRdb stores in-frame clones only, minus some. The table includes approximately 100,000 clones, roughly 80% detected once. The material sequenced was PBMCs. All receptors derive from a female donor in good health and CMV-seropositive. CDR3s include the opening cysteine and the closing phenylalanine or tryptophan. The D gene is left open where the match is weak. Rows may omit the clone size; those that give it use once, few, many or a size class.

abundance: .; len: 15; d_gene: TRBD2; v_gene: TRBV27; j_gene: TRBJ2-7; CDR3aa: CASSAITSGSYEQYF; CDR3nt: TGTGCCAGCAGTGCGATAACTAGCGGGAGCTACGAGCAGTACTTC
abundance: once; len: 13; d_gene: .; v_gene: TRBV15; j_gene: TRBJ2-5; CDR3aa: CATSRAGGETQYF; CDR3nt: TGTGCCACCAGCAGAGCCGGGGGAGAGACCCAGTACTTC
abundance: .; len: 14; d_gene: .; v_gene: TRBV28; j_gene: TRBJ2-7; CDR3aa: CASSLGSPPYEQYF; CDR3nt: TGTGCCAGCAGTTTAGGGAGCCCCCCCTACGAGCAGTACTTC
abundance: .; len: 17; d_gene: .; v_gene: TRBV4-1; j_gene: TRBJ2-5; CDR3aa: CASSQDLGGGAGETQYF; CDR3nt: TGCGCCAGCAGCCAAGATCTCGGAGGGGGGGCCGGAGAGACCCAGTACTTC
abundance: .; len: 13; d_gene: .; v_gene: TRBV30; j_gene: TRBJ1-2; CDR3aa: CAWARTSNYGYTF; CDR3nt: TGTGCCTGGGCCCGCACTTCTAACTATGGCTACACCTTC
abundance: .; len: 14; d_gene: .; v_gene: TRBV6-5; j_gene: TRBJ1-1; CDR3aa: CASSYGGVNTEAFF; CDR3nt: TGTGCCAGCAGTTACGGGGGCGTGAACACTGAAGCTTTCTTT
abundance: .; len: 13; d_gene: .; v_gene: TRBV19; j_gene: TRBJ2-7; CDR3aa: CASSLWTNYEQYF; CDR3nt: TGTGCCAGTAGTCTTTGGACAAACTACGAGCAGTACTTC
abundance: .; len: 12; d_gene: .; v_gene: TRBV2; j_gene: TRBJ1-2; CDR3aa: CASSPNREGYTF; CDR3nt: TGTGCCAGCAGTCCTAACCGGGAGGGCTACACCTTC
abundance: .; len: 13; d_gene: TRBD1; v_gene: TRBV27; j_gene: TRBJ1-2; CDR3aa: CASSKTTGDGYTF; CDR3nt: TGTGCCAGCAGCAAGACAACAGGGGATGGCTACACCTTC
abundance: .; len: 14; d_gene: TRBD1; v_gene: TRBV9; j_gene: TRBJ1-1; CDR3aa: CASSSRQGLAEAFF; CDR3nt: TGTGCCAGCAGCTCAAGACAGGGTTTGGCTGAAGCTTTCTTT
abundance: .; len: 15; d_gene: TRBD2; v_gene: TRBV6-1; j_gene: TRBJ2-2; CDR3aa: CASSEEAGVVGELFF; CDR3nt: TGTGCCAGCAGTGAAGAAGCGGGAGTGGTCGGGGAGCTGTTTTTT
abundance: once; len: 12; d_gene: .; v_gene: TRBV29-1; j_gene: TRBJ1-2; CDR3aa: CSVEAANYGYTF; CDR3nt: TGCAGCGTTGAAGCAGCTAACTATGGCTACACCTTC
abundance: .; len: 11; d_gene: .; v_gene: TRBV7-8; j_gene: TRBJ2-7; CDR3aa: CASSFRGEQYF; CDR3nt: TGTGCCAGCAGCTTTAGGGGCGAGCAGTACTTC
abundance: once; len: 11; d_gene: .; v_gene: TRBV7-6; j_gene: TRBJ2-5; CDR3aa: CASSLTETQYF; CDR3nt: TGTGCCAGCAGCTTAACTGAGACCCAGTACTTC
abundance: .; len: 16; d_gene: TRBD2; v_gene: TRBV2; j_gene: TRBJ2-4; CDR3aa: CASSSSGSLAKNIQYF; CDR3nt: TGTGCCAGCAGTAGTAGCGGGAGTCTAGCCAAAAACATTCAGTACTTC
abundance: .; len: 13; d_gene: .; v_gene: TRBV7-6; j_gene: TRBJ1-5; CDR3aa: CASSLAPPRPQHF; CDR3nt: TGTGCCAGCAGCTTAGCGCCGCCGCGGCCCCAGCATTTT
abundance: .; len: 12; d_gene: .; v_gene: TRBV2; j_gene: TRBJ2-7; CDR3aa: CASSLSSYEQYF; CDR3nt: TGTGCCAGCAGTTTGAGCTCCTACGAGCAGTACTTC
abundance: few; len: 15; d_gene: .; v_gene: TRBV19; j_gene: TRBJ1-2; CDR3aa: CASSYPGTFNYGYTF; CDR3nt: TGTGCCAGTAGTTACCCTGGGACATTTAACTATGGCTACACCTTC
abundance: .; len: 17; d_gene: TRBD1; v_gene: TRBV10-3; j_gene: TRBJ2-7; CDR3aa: CAISESFGTGPTYEQYF; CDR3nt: TGTGCCATCAGTGAGTCATTTGGGACAGGCCCAACCTACGAGCAGTACTTC
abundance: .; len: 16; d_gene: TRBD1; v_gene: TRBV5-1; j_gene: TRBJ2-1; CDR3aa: CASSLQGASSYNEQFF; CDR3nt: TGCGCCAGCAGCCTACAGGGGGCTTCTTCCTACAATGAGCAGTTCTTC
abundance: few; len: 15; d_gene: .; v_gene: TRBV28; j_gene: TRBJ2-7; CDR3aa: CASTLAGRGRNEQYF; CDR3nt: TGTGCCAGCACCCTCGCCGGGAGGGGGCGGAACGAGCAGTACTTC
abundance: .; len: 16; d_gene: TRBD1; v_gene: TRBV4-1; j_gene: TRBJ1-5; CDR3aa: CASSQDLQGAGQPQHF; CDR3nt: TGCGCCAGCAGCCAAGATTTGCAGGGGGCGGGTCAGCCCCAGCATTTT
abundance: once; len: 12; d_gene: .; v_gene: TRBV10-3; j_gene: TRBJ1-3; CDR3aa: CGTGSNGNTIYF; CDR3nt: TGTGGTACGGGTAGTAATGGAAACACCATATATTTT
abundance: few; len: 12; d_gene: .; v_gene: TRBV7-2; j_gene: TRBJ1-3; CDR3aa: CASSFYGNTIYF; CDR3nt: TGTGCCAGCAGCTTTTACGGTAACACCATATATTTT
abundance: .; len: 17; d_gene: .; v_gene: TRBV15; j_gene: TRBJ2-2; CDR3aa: CATSRVPGGYGDGELFF; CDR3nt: TGTGCCACCAGCAGAGTTCCAGGCGGGTATGGTGACGGGGAGCTGTTTTTT
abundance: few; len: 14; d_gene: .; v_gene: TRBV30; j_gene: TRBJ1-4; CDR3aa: CAWGSTGLDEKLFF; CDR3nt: TGTGCCTGGGGAAGTACAGGGTTGGATGAAAAACTGTTTTTT
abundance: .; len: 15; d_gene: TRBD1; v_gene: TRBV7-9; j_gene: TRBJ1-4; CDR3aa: CSSSIRGTGSEKLFF; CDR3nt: TGTTCCAGCTCCATCAGGGGGACAGGGAGCGAAAAACTGTTTTTT
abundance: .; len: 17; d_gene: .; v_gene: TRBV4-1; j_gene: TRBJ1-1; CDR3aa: CASSQEGRPNLNTEAFF; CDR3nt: TGCGCCAGCAGCCAAGAAGGCAGGCCTAATTTGAACACTGAAGCTTTCTTT
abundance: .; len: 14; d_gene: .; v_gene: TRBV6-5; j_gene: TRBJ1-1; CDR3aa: CASSSSTVPTEAFF; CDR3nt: TGTGCCAGCAGTTCCTCGACAGTCCCCACTGAAGCTTTCTTT
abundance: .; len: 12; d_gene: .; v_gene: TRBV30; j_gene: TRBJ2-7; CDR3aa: CAWKTGIYEQYF; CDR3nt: TGTGCCTGGAAAACAGGGATTTACGAGCAGTACTTC
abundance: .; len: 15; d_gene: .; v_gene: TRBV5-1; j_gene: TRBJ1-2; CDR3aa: CASSEDRRGNYGYTF; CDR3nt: TGCGCCAGCAGCGAAGACCGCCGGGGTAACTATGGCTACACCTTC